The present T cell receptor beta chain was sequenced within a study of vaccination and CD4 T cells after COVID-19. Overall study context: Overlapping spike pools from SARS-CoV-2 and HCoV-NL63, HCoV-OC43 and HCoV-229E served as culture stimuli. Points from the study as a whole: SARS-CoV-2-reactive clonotypes showed a nonsignificant median rise from about 22 to 38. Convalescent patient numbers were relatively low, with no early post-infection timepoints.

V shed 3 bases and J shed 5 bases, with 16 bases lying between them. This CDR3 is built from 16 residues. Germline loops: CDR1 SGHAT, CDR2 FQNNGV. Of note for this clonotype: Its antigen is unknown.

Sample treatment: approximately 9-day PBMC culture with coronavirus spike peptide pools or control peptides (ViraFEST assay). From the roughly ten-day cultures, CD4+ T cells were isolated by negative selection. The study sequenced cultured CD4+ T cell DNA using the Oncomine TCR Beta short-read assay. TCRdb redid the calling of the PCR reads with MiXCR, one entry per CDR3 protein. Found here are approximately 12,000 distinct CDR3 sequences, around 20% of them singletons; the top ten hold 13%. The sample in question was CD4+ T cells from blood, cultured in vitro, obtained before SARS-CoV-2 vaccination. This sequence joins TRBV11-2 and TRBJ1-4; no firm D call. The clonotype originates from a human donor who received a COVID-19 vaccine. The CDR3: CASSLSSEGGNEKLFF. In DNA form, the CDR3 reads TGTGCCAGCAGCTTGAGCTCCGAAGGCGGGAATGAAAAACTGTTTTTT. The variable domain in full, completed from reference TRBV11-2 and TRBJ1-4, reads EAGVAQSPRYKIIEKRQSVAFWCNPISGHATLYWYQQILGQGPKLLIQFQNNGVVDDSQLPKDRFSAERLKGVDSTLKIQPAKLEDSAVYLCASSLSSEGGNEKLFFGSGTQLSVL.